Sequencing of this TCR beta chain was carried out in a study of OX40 agonist ivuxolimab in advanced cancers. For the wider study: Ivuxolimab was a fully human IgG2 agonistic monoclonal antibody targeting the costimulatory receptor OX40 (CD134). Intravenous ivuxolimab was administered to patients every 2 weeks at six dose levels: 0.01, 0.1, 0.3, 1.5, 3 and 10 mg/kg. A male proportion of roughly 80% and a mean age of about 60 years, ranging from 23 to 79, were recorded for the dose-escalation cohort. Partial responses occurred in three dose-escalation patients: two with cutaneous melanoma and one with hepatocellular carcinoma. The paper reports the monotherapy dose-escalation portion (N of about 54 patients) of the phase I ivuxolimab trial. Patients were allowed to have had prior anti-PD-1, anti-PD-L1 or anti-CTLA-4 therapy, and less than 45% of the dose-escalation patients had previously received checkpoint inhibitors. Of the approximately 54 patients in dose escalation, some 19 had hepatocellular carcinoma, approximately 15 had melanoma, 9 had renal cell carcinoma and 9 had head and neck cancer. The point of sequencing TCRbeta in the periphery was to test whether ivuxolimab changed TCR sequence diversity and drove clonal T-cell expansion.

What the work shows at the level of the full study, not this receptor alone: Low levels of normalized T-cell clonal expansion were also shown by some nonresponding patients. Which antigens the clonally expanded peripheral T cells were specific for was not determined. On average, CD8+ T cells showed more expanded clones than CD4+ T cells after ivuxolimab. In the 0.1-3.0 mg/kg groups, partial responders had among the lowest normalized peripheral clonal expansion, particularly in CD8+ T cells. At doses of 0.1 to 3.0 mg/kg, clonal expansion of both CD4+ and CD8+ blood T cells was observed from baseline to week 6.

V is cut by 0 bases and J by 2 bases, and the space between the germline ends is 13 bases. Via the germline V gene, CDR1 is WSHSY and CDR2 SAAADI. Including cysteine and phenylalanine, the CDR3 has 16 amino acids. Only CDR3 DNA remains: 48 bases, in frame from the first base. Genomic DNA was extracted from sorted cells for sequencing of the TCRbeta CDR3 region. The immunoSEQ Assay was used for sequencing of TCRbeta CDR3 regions. TCRdb obtained this table from immuneACCESS and retained in-frame rearrangements with V and J assigned. These tables miss some clones; where compared with another copy, unresolved V genes account for less than half of the shortfall, and the remainder is unexplained. The sample table shows approximately 13,000 clones, and around 84% are seen once. Roughly two fifths of the sample is held by the ten biggest clonotypes. Concerning this clone itself: It has no known antigen specificity. Base qualities are missing; no much larger clone stands one base away.

The trial excluded patients who had a history of autoimmune disease or who were on systemic immunosuppression. Peripheral blood for TCR sequencing was collected from all dose cohorts at baseline, on cycle 4 day 1, and on cycle 7 day 1. Samples were obtained from an open-label, multicenter, first-in-human phase I dose-escalation trial of ivuxolimab. Adults with locally advanced or metastatic head and neck squamous cell, hepatocellular, melanoma or renal cell carcinoma were enrolled in the trial. Before TCR sequencing, CD4+ T cells and CD8+ T cells from peripheral blood were sorted into separate populations.

Sequencing used CD4+ or CD8+ T cells sorted from blood, obtained in a trial of the OX40 agonist ivuxolimab. This clonotype originated in an adult with an advanced solid tumor such as melanoma, head and neck, liver or kidney cancer. This chain joins TRBV10-2 to TRBJ2-5; no confident D gene assignment can be made. The CDR3 in this case is CASSESKLGKQETQYF. At the DNA level, the sequence is TGCGCCAGCAGTGAGTCGAAGCTAGGAAAACAAGAGACCCAGTACTTC.